This TCR beta chain stems from a study of regulatory T cells in long-lasting Graves disease. Turning to the study itself: Newly diagnosed Graves' patients had under 3 months of antithyroid drugs.

The junction had 7 bases not matched to a gene; V was cut back by 7 bases and J by 3 bases. There are 15 residues in the CDR3. Relying on iRepertoire HTBI primers and Arm-PCR of CDR3 regions, the team built TCR beta libraries. Each CDR3 protein is one row after TCRdb ran MiXCR on the multiplex PCR reads. This table has some 500,000 distinct CDR3 sequences, 13% appearing once. The time point denotes: newly diagnosed GD, antithyroid drugs for less than 3 months. The TCR library used RNA extracted from PBMCs. Peripheral blood, around 9.9 milliliters per patient, was collected in EDTA tubes. These same data were also listed under a study on T cells in Graves' hyperthyroidism and ophthalmopathy. According to that study: The majority of expanded thyroid clonotypes above 0.001 also appeared in blood.

The rearrangement joins TRBV12-3 or TRBV12-4 to TRBJ2-1, with 9 bases aligning to TRBD2. The clonotype was recovered from a man aged 30 to 39 with Graves disease. The source material was peripheral blood mononuclear cells (PBMCs), sampled at new diagnosis, from a patient treated with antithyroid drugs. In DNA form, the CDR3 reads TGTGCCAGCAAACTTAGCGGGAGAGACTACAATGAGCAGTTCTTC. Translating it yields CASKLSGRDYNEQFF.